One sample yielded the 15 T cell receptor beta chains listed below, sequenced in a study of identical twins. One entry per CDR3 protein, called by TCRdb with MiXCR from the 5' RACE reads. The sample records roughly 350,000 distinct CDR3 sequences, around 9% being singletons. The sequenced material came from naive T cells sorted from blood. The receptor set was obtained from a woman aged 45-59 years in good health.

For this clonotype: A much bigger clone sits one base away, suggesting this may be a read error. The chain uses TRBV11-1 and TRBJ2-3; D is perhaps TRBD1 (5 bases). CDR1 is SGHAT and CDR2 is FQDESV in the germline V gene (reference sequence). This CDR3 region has 14 residues. CDR3 region: CAGSLWQDKDTQYF. CDR3 DNA sequence: TGTGCCGGCAGCTTGTGGCAGGACAAAGATACGCAGTATTTT.

The chain carries TRBV7-2 and TRBJ2-3; 9 bases map to TRBD2. The CDR3 covers 15 residues. Germline V lookup: CDR1 SGHTA, CDR2 FQGNSA. Trimming took 5 bases from V and 5 from J; bases not matched to a gene: 8. DNA for the CDR3: TGTGCCAGCAGCATCCAACTAGCGGGTAGAGATACGCAGTATTTT. Residues: CASSIQLAGRDTQYF.

J is TRBJ2-5 and V is TRBV5-1; D gene uncertain. V was trimmed by 4 bases and J by 4 bases, leaving 17 bases between them. The germline CDR1 and CDR2 sequences are SGHRS and YFSETQ. The CDR3 has 15 amino acids. Here the CDR3 reads CASSPGGPTGETQYF. In DNA, the CDR3 is TGCGCCAGCAGCCCCGGCGGTCCCACTGGAGAGACCCAGTACTTC.

Many counts were recorded for this clonotype. The chain couples TRBV29-1 to TRBJ1-5, with D perhaps TRBD1 (6 bases). This CDR3 comprises 13 residues. Trimming removed 3 bases at V and 4 bases at J, with 10 bases between. Germline V gene sequence: CDR1 SQVTM, CDR2 ANQGSEA. The DNA of the CDR3 is TGCAGCGTTGACCAGGGGTTAAATCAGCCCCAGCATTTT. Encoded protein: CSVDQGLNQPQHF.

The rearrangement joins TRBV6-1 to TRBJ2-6; 8 bases are a match to TRBD1. V lost 6 bases and J lost 2; bases outside the gene matches: 3. The CDR3 has 15 residues. CDR1 and CDR2 (germline): MNHNS, SASEGT. CDR3 nucleotide sequence: TGTGCCAGCAGGGAGACAGGGGCTGGGGCCAACGTCCTGACTTTC. Amino acids: CASRETGAGANVLTF.

This clonotype has only a few counts. This sequence joins TRBV5-1 and TRBJ2-3; perhaps TRBD1 as D (5 bases). Germline loops: CDR1 SGHRS, CDR2 YFSETQ. This CDR3 region has 17 residues. The V end lost 3 bases, the J end lost 5 bases, and 22 bases lay between the germline ends. For the CDR3, the DNA is TGCGCCAGCAGCTGGCAGGGTTCGAACCTCCGTGGAGATACGCAGTATTTT. This translates into CASSWQGSNLRGDTQYF.

V usage is TRBV19 and J usage is TRBJ2-7; maybe TRBD2 (6 bases). Germline CDR1 reads LNHDA; CDR2 reads SQIVND (reference sequence). The CDR3 length is 13 residues. Trimming pared 3 bases from V and 7 bases from J, leaving 13 bases between. The CDR3, as DNA: TGTGCCAGTAGTATCGGCTCGGCGGGGGAGCAGTACTTC. Its protein is CASSIGSAGEQYF.

At least ten counts were recorded for this clonotype. CDR3 sequence (DNA): TGTGCCAGCAGTGTATTCGGGAGTGGAGATACGCAGTATTTT. Encoded protein: CASSVFGSGDTQYF. The chain couples TRBV2 to TRBJ2-3; the D gene is possibly TRBD2 (6 bases). The CDR3 has 14 residues. Germline V CDR1 and CDR2: SNHLY, FYNNEI. Trimming pared 4 bases from V and 5 bases from J, leaving 13 bases between.

The chain combines TRBV5-6 with TRBJ2-1; no firm D call. The germline gives CDR1 SGHDT, CDR2 YYEEEE. Trimming took off 0 bases at V and 9 bases at J, with 10 bases between the two ends. This CDR3 comprises 13 residues. CDR3 sequence reads: CASSLAAVSEQFF. The CDR3 nucleotides are TGTGCCAGCAGCTTGGCCGCTGTTTCTGAGCAGTTCTTC.

This clonotype was seen more than once but under ten times. The V and J genes are TRBV20-1 and TRBJ2-1; no clear D. CDR1 is DFQATT and CDR2 is SNEGSKA in the germline V gene (reference sequence). The CDR3 spans 15 residues. The V end was cut by 0 bases, the J end by 6 bases, with 15 bases between. The CDR3 is CSARDATGHLNEQFF. As DNA, the CDR3 is TGCAGTGCTAGAGATGCGACGGGCCACCTCAATGAGCAGTTCTTC.

The chain links TRBV12-3 or TRBV12-4 to TRBJ2-6; D perhaps matches TRBD1 (6 bases). CDR3 length: 16 residues. Trimming pared 10 bases from V and 0 bases from J, leaving 16 bases between. CDR3 sequence reads: CATLSDSRSGANVLTF. The CDR3 nucleotides are TGTGCCACCCTTTCGGACAGTCGCTCTGGGGCCAACGTCCTGACTTTC.

In this sample, this clonotype turned up many times. The V call is TRBV12-3 or TRBV12-4, the J call TRBJ1-6, with D possibly TRBD1 on 6 matching bases. V lost 7 bases, J lost 10 bases, and 11 bases lay in between. This CDR3 comprises 12 residues. The chain's CDR3 is CASTRGPSPLHF. CDR3 nucleotide sequence: TGTGCCAGCACCCGGGGGCCGTCACCCCTCCACTTT.

There are a few counts of this clonotype. This chain joins TRBV7-9 and TRBJ1-4, with D tentatively TRBD1 (6 bases). V lost 1 base and J 0 bases, leaving 15 bases between the germline ends. CDR3 length equals 18 residues. CDR1 is SEHNR, CDR2 FQNEAQ, per germline (reference sequence). CDR3 bases: TGTGCCAGCAGCTTAGAATGGGGGGCTACTGCAACTAATGAAAAACTGTTTTTT. It is translated as CASSLEWGATATNEKLFF.

This CDR3 reads CASKMGTGELFF. CDR3 nucleotide sequence: TGTGCCAGCAAAATGGGGACCGGGGAGCTGTTTTTT. This chain uses TRBV6-1 with TRBJ2-2, with D unresolved. Germline loops: CDR1 MNHNS, CDR2 SASEGT. CDR3 size: 12 residues. With 7 bases removed from V and 5 bases from J, the gap between germline ends came to 8 bases.

The chain links TRBV7-8 to TRBJ2-3; D may be TRBD2 (5 bases). The germline V gene has CDR1 SGHVS and CDR2 FQNEAQ. V gave up 5 bases and J gave up 5 bases, with 11 bases separating them. The CDR3 has 13 residues. CDR3 sequence reads: CASSPEGIDTQYF. Written as DNA, the CDR3 is TGTGCCAGCAGCCCTGAGGGCATAGATACGCAGTATTTT. Full variable domain (rest looked up from reference TRBV7-8 and TRBJ2-3): GAGVSQSPRYKVAKRGQDVALRCDPISGHVSLFWYQQALGQGPEFLTYFQNEAQLDKSGLPSDRFFAERPEGSVSTLKIQRTQQEDSAVYLCASSPEGIDTQYFGPGTRLTVL.